The 12 T cell receptor beta chains presented below share a single source sample, sequenced in a study of blood T cell repertoires in COVID-19. Profiled with immunoSEQ multiplex PCR; TCRdb holds only in-frame clones, not every one. The table records about 150,000 clones, roughly nine tenths of them present only once. The sequenced sample was peripheral blood. The receptors derive from a woman in her 40s with acute or convalescent COVID-19.

V is TRBV24-1 and J is TRBJ2-5; tentatively, D is TRBD1 (6 bases). With 5 bases removed from V and 6 bases from J, the gap between germline ends came to 12 bases. CDR1 KGHDR and CDR2 SFDVKD come from the germline V gene. The CDR3 spans 13 residues. CDR3 in amino acids: CATSGGGAKTQYF. The CDR3 DNA reads TGTGCCACCAGTGGTGGGGGCGCCAAGACCCAGTACTTC.

The chain recombines TRBV3-1 (or the pseudogene TRBV3-2) with TRBJ2-3, with 10 bases identical to TRBD2. The CDR3 is made up of 16 amino acids. V was pared by 0 bases and J by 2 bases, with 2 bases of the junction left unmatched. Germline assignment: CDR1 LGHDT and CDR2 YNNKEL (reference sequence). CDR3 residues: CASSQEGTSVTDTQYF. The CDR3 coding sequence is TGTGCCAGCAGCCAAGAAGGGACTAGCGTCACAGATACGCAGTATTTT.

V is TRBV7-2 and J is TRBJ2-7, with D unresolved. V was trimmed by 3 bases and J by 3 bases, leaving 6 bases between them. This CDR3 has 12 residues. CDR1 is SGHTA and CDR2 is FQGNSA in the germline V gene. The CDR3 DNA follows: TGTGCCAGCAGCTTCTCGGGCTACGAGCAGTACTTC. Its protein is CASSFSGYEQYF.

As for this clone: The sample contains more than one DNA sequence encoding this CDR3. V is TRBV6-1 and J is TRBJ2-3; TRBD2 agrees at 12 bases. V shed 2 bases, J shed 4 bases, and the junction held 1 base outside the gene matches. Germline assignment: CDR1 MNHNS and CDR2 SASEGT. The CDR3 is made up of 15 amino acids. For the CDR3, the DNA is TGTGCCAGCAGTGAACTAGCGGGAGGGCCAGATACGCAGTATTTT. It encodes CASSELAGGPDTQYF.

Remarks on this clone: The junction shows a germline mismatch at one end, possibly a read error. J is TRBJ2-7 and V is TRBV3-1 (or the pseudogene TRBV3-2); a weak D match, TRBD1 (5 bases). Germline CDR1 reads LGHDT; CDR2 reads YNNKEL (reference sequence). This CDR3 has 12 amino acids. The CDR3 is CANSSGQYEQYF. The DNA of the CDR3 is TGTGCCAACAGCTCAGGGCAATACGAGCAGTACTTC.

The J gene is TRBJ1-1, the V gene TRBV5-1, with D perhaps TRBD1 (6 bases). V lost 5 bases, J lost 1 base, and 15 bases lay in between. The CDR3 extends over 15 amino acids. Looked up from germline, CDR1 is SGHRS and CDR2 is YFSETQ. CDR3 sequence reads: CASRYDGQPNTEAFF. Written as DNA, the CDR3 is TGCGCCAGCAGATACGATGGACAGCCGAACACTGAAGCTTTCTTT.

The CDR3 region has the DNA TGTGCCATCAGTGAGTCGAAGGCTAGCGGGAGTGTCACCGGGGAGCTGTTTTTT. Encoded protein: CAISESKASGSVTGELFF. The rearrangement links TRBV10-3 to TRBJ2-2; 10 positions match TRBD2. The CDR3 is 18 residues long. The V segment lost 0 bases and the J segment 4 bases; nucleotides outside the gene matches: 8. Germline values: CDR1 ENHRY, CDR2 SYGVKD.

V and J are TRBV30 and TRBJ2-3; 7 bases fit TRBD1. In germline, CDR1 is GTSNPN, CDR2 SVGIG (reference sequence). The CDR3 runs to 13 residues. The J segment lost 1 base and the V segment lost 5 bases, leaving 3 bases of the junction unmatched. The CDR3 reads CAWADRGTDTQYF. CDR3 DNA sequence: TGTGCCTGGGCTGACAGGGGCACAGATACGCAGTATTTT.

CDR3 region: CASSENSGLEAFF. As DNA, the CDR3 is TGTGCCAGTAGTGAAAACAGCGGGCTTGAAGCTTTCTTT. The chain carries TRBV19 and TRBJ1-1; the D is unclear. V lost 5 bases, J lost 7 bases, and 14 bases lay in between. The CDR3 sequence is 13 residues long. From germline, CDR1 is LNHDA and CDR2 SQIVND (reference sequence).

The genes are TRBV9 and TRBJ2-7, with D perhaps TRBD1 (6 bases). Trimming took off 3 bases at V and 1 base at J, with 8 bases between the two ends. Germline V gene sequence: CDR1 SGDLS, CDR2 YYNGEE. The CDR3 spans 13 residues. The CDR3 sequence: CASSAGQSYEQYF. DNA for the CDR3: TGTGCCAGCAGCGCTGGACAGTCCTACGAGCAGTACTTC.

The chain combines TRBV12-3 or TRBV12-4 with TRBJ2-7; 7 bases match TRBD1. This CDR3 is 13 amino acids long. V shed 0 bases and J 6 bases; nucleotides not matched to a gene: 2. Written as DNA, the CDR3 is TGTGCCAGCAGTTTAGCACGACAGGGCGAGCAGTACTTC. Translating gives CASSLARQGEQYF.

The chain recombines TRBV18 with TRBJ2-2; D might be TRBD1 (5 bases). V was cut by 1 base and J by 0 bases, with 9 bases left in between. Germline-derived CDR1 and CDR2 are KGHSH and LQKENI. CDR3 length equals 16 residues. This CDR3 reads CASSPRPTANTGELFF. Here the CDR3 DNA reads TGTGCCAGCTCACCACGGCCGACAGCGAACACCGGGGAGCTGTTTTTT.